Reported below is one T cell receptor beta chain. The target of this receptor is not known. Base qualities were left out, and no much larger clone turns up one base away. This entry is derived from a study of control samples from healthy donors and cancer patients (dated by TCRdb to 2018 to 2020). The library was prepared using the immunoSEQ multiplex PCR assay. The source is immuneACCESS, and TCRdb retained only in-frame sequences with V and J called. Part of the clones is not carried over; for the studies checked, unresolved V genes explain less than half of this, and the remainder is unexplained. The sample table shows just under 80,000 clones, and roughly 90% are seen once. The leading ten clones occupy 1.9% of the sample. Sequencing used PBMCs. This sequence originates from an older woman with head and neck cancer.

The sequenced DNA: TGTGCCAGCAAAACCAGGGGTTTTACAGATGGCTACACCTTC. Translated, it gives CASKTRGFTDGYTF. This chain is built from TRBV2 and TRBJ1-2; the D region possibly corresponds to TRBD1 (6 bases align). The CDR3 has 14 amino acids, counting the end cysteine and phenylalanine. Just CDR3 DNA is preserved here, 42 bases in frame from base 1. Trimming at the junction amounts to 7 bases on V and 6 bases on J, and the germline ends lie 18 bases apart. Via the germline V gene, CDR1 is SNHLY and CDR2 FYNNEI.